This TCR beta chain was sequenced during a study of blood T cell repertoires in COVID-19 (dated by TCRdb to 2020 to 2022). Regarding the research as a whole: Samples covering the acute and convalescent phases of COVID-19 were provided by collaborators in the United States, Italy and Spain. The prospective study material was composed of cDNA or gDNA derived from T cells, B-cell-depleted T cells, or PBMCs. Deeply sampled blood TCRbeta repertoires from subjects exposed to, actively infected with, or recovered from COVID-19 were included in the dataset. The repertoires were released in a freely available public database intended as a resource for research on the immune response to SARS-CoV-2. Samples came from the ongoing ImmuneRACE study (first 160 participants) plus 1,254 subjects from 6 global collaborators. The sample metadata nearly always contained a de-identified subject ID, COVID-19 status, age in years and sex. Where available, HLA class I and class II types were taken from metadata supplied by the sample provider and were not determined by assay-based typing. Here is what the overall study found, with its caveats: The quantity of clinical and demographic metadata differed by source and by participant and was supplied without curation.

In Seattle, one collaborating source enrolled patients while the infection was active and tracked those patients longitudinally over the course of disease. The collaborating institutions used their own protocols to collect whole blood in K2EDTA tubes. For TCRbeta analysis, collaborators shipped samples in one of three forms: frozen whole blood, isolated PBMCs, or DNA extracted from either of those sample types. TCRbeta CDR3 regions were amplified from genomic DNA using the immunoSEQ Assay, a bias-controlled multiplex PCR. From the authors' description of their analysis: The number of nucleated cells in each sample was estimated by amplification of reference gene primers within the assay. To quantify the absolute abundance of each unique TCRbeta CDR3 rearrangement, sequence reads were collapsed and filtered. For each sample, productive Simpson clonality was calculated as the square root of Simpson's diversity index over productive rearrangements. TCRdb mirrors the immuneACCESS table, restricted to in-frame sequences. Some clones are absent from its copies; in checked studies, under half trace to an unresolved V gene, and the reason for the others is unknown. Clone size and the V and J calls come from that table; the DNA yielded D and trimming. For this sample the table gives 15,000 or so clones, of which approximately 91% were detected only once. Clones ranked in the top ten supply 25% to 40% of the sample.

This clone has only one observation. There is no known antigen for this receptor. Per-nucleotide qualities are absent, and no much larger clonotype sits a single base away. Specimen: peripheral blood. This TCR came from a woman older than 75 with COVID-19, enrolled during active disease.

The CDR3 region: CASSSERRYYGYTF. The DNA sequence follows: TGTGCCAGCAGCTCAGAGAGGCGATACTATGGCTACACCTTC. Recombination joined TRBV7-2 with TRBJ1-2; the D gene is not confidently resolved. Trimming costs V 4 bases and J 3 bases, and their ends lie 12 bases apart. CDR1 is given as SGHTA and CDR2 as FQGNSA, both from the germline V gene. Including the terminal cysteine and phenylalanine, the CDR3 comprises 14 residues. The sequence is cut down to CDR3 DNA, 42 bases in frame from base 1. Here the CDR3 is joined to the reference TRBV7-2 and TRBJ1-2 genes, and the full variable domain is: GAGVSQSPSNKVTEKGKDVELRCDPISGHTALYWYRQSLGQGLEFLIYFQGNSAPDKSGLPSDRFSAERTGGSVSTLTIQRTQQEDSAVYLCASSSERRYYGYTFGSGTRLTVV.